The following is a T cell receptor (beta chain) sequence with its context. Germline lookup yields CDR1 GTSNPN and CDR2 SVGIG (reference sequence). There are 10 residues in the CDR3. Between the trimmed V and J ends, which lost 2 bases and 3 bases, there was a span of 2 bases. The data were taken from a study of OX40 agonist ivuxolimab in advanced cancers. Profiled with immunoSEQ multiplex PCR; TCRdb holds only in-frame clones, not every one. The repertoire holds about 110,000 clones, with 90% as singletons. The source of this sequence is an adult with an advanced solid tumor such as melanoma, head and neck, liver or kidney cancer. The sequences come from CD4+ or CD8+ T cells sorted from blood, collected in a trial of the OX40 agonist ivuxolimab. V gene TRBV30 combines with J gene TRBJ2-7; D unclear. This chain's CDR3 is CAWSLYEQYF. Here the CDR3 DNA reads TGTGCCTGGAGTCTCTACGAGCAGTACTTC.